A single sample is the source of the 20 T cell receptor beta chains below, sequenced in a study of T cell repertoires in cytomegalovirus infection. TCRdb analysed the reads with MiXCR anew, one entry per CDR3 protein. The data hold about 450,000 distinct CDR3 sequences, with roughly 31% observed a single time. The material sequenced was PBMCs. These receptors originate from a human donor in good health (CMV status not recorded). Some clones in this sample may be carry-over from other donors' samples.

The chain couples TRBV2 to TRBJ2-2; D not certain. CDR3 length equals 15 residues. V was clipped by 2 bases and J by 8 bases, with 15 bases between them. From germline, CDR1 is SNHLY and CDR2 FYNNEI. In nucleotides, the CDR3 is TGTGCCAGCAGTGAATCGAGAGCCACCGTGGGGGAGCTGTTTTTT. This translates into CASSESRATVGELFF.

This chain uses TRBV19 with TRBJ1-1; 7 bases fit TRBD1. The CDR3 is 16 residues long. Germline V gene data show CDR1 as LNHDA and CDR2 as SQIVND (reference sequence). The ends lost 4 bases at V and 4 bases at J; junction bases unmatched: 12. The CDR3 DNA is TGTGCCAGTAGTAGCCGAACAGGGGAGGCTGGCACTGAAGCTTTCTTT. Its translation is CASSSRTGEAGTEAFF.

This chain links TRBV6-1 with TRBJ1-1; TRBD1 aligns across 8 bases. There are 16 residues in the CDR3. J was trimmed by 8 bases and V by 5 bases; bases with no gene match: 16. Germline V gives CDR1 MNHNS, CDR2 SASEGT. The CDR3 sequence: CASSSPPTGGPPEAFF. CDR3 DNA sequence: TGTGCCAGCAGTAGCCCTCCAACAGGGGGACCACCGGAAGCTTTCTTT.

This clonotype was observed a few times. V and J are TRBV20-1 and TRBJ2-3, with TRBD2 identical over 12 bases. This CDR3 comprises 17 residues. The V gene's germline CDR1 is DFQATT and CDR2 SNEGSKA (reference sequence). The J segment lost 0 bases and the V segment lost 4 bases, leaving 8 bases of the junction unmatched. The DNA of the CDR3 is TGCAGTGCTAAGGGTCTAGCGGGGGGGCCAAGCACAGATACGCAGTATTTT. This encodes CSAKGLAGGPSTDTQYF.

Regarding this clonotype: One junction end disagrees with the germline gene, perhaps due to a read error. The chain recombines TRBV7-2 with TRBJ1-1; D remains ambiguous. CDR3 length: 13 amino acids. In germline, CDR1 is SGHTA, CDR2 FQGNSA. CDR3 amino acids: CSSSLVKGSEALF. The CDR3 DNA sequence: TGTTCCAGCAGCTTAGTAAAGGGATCTGAAGCTTTATTT.

There are a few counts of this clonotype. The CDR3 nucleotides are TGTGCCAGTGGGGACACCCAAGAGACCCAGTACTTC. Its protein is CASGDTQETQYF. This sequence joins TRBV19 and TRBJ2-5, with TRBD1 as a possible D gene (6 bases). This CDR3 comprises 12 residues. The ends were cut back, 8 bases at V and 1 base at J, with 8 bases in the middle. Germline values: CDR1 LNHDA, CDR2 SQIVND (reference sequence).

The V and J genes are TRBV28 and TRBJ2-4, with 10 bases aligning to TRBD1. There are 16 residues in the CDR3. Germline assignment: CDR1 MDHEN and CDR2 SYDVKM. The V segment lost 3 bases and the J segment 8 bases; nucleotides outside the gene matches: 10. This CDR3 is CASSFTGTGEQDIQYF. CDR3 DNA: TGTGCCAGCAGTTTTACTGGGACAGGGGAGCAGGACATTCAGTACTTC. Full variable domain (missing parts from reference TRBV28 and TRBJ2-4): DVKVTQSSRYLVKRTGEKVFLECVQDMDHENMFWYRQDPGLGLRLIYFSYDVKMKEKGDIPEGYSVSREKKERFSLILESASTNQTSMYLCASSFTGTGEQDIQYFGAGTRLSVL.

This clonotype was found a few times. The genes are TRBV10-3 and TRBJ2-2; D is perhaps TRBD1 (6 bases). The length of the CDR3 is 19 residues. Germline lookup yields CDR1 ENHRY and CDR2 SYGVKD. The ends were cut back, 2 bases at V and 0 bases at J, with 19 bases in the middle. This CDR3 is CAISEPQDRRLSNTGELFF. The CDR3 coding sequence is TGTGCCATCAGTGAGCCCCAAGACAGGAGGCTTTCGAACACCGGGGAGCTGTTTTTT.

This chain uses TRBV19 with TRBJ1-6, with D perhaps matching TRBD1 (5 bases). Germline V gene data show CDR1 as LNHDA and CDR2 as SQIVND (reference sequence). Trimming took off 4 bases at V and 11 bases at J, with 18 bases between the two ends. There are 15 residues in the CDR3. CDR3 nucleotide sequence: TGTGCCAGTAGTACCCCCGGGACCCAAGGGCCACCCCTCCACTTT. Its protein is CASSTPGTQGPPLHF.

This chain joins TRBV9 and TRBJ1-4; TRBD1 aligns across 7 bases. The junction had 5 bases not matched to a gene; V was cut back by 0 bases and J by 3 bases. Looked up from germline, CDR1 is SGDLS and CDR2 is YYNGEE. The CDR3 length is 16 residues. The CDR3 DNA reads as TGTGCCAGCAGCGTAGGGACAGGAGCCTCTAATGAAAAACTGTTTTTT. It specifies CASSVGTGASNEKLFF.

This clonotype was seen repeatedly, ten times or more. The chain has TRBV7-2 and TRBJ2-7; D uncertain. Per the germline V gene, CDR1 is SGHTA and CDR2 is FQGNSA. Trimming pared 2 bases from V and 2 bases from J, leaving 13 bases between. There are 15 residues in the CDR3. CDR3 sequence reads: CASSLRAQLPYEQYF. CDR3 coding DNA: TGTGCCAGCAGCTTACGGGCGCAGCTCCCCTACGAGCAGTACTTC.

This clonotype showed up just once. The rearrangement links TRBV28 to TRBJ1-1; D is unresolved. This CDR3 comprises 14 residues. The germline CDR1 and CDR2 sequences are MDHEN and SYDVKM. Trimming stripped 7 bases from V and 10 bases from J, with 22 bases between. In nucleotides, the CDR3 is TGTGCCAGCAACGAGGATGTATGGGGTGATATAGCTTTCTTT. It encodes CASNEDVWGDIAFF.

This clonotype was seen ten or more times. The CDR3, as DNA: TGTGCCAGCAGCTCCGGGACAGGGTTGGGCAATCAGCCCCAGCATTTT. The encoded protein is CASSSGTGLGNQPQHF. V usage is TRBV11-2 and J usage is TRBJ1-5; 9 bases align to TRBD1. Germline V CDR1 and CDR2: SGHAT, FQNNGV. J lost 2 bases, V lost 4 bases, and 6 bases had no gene match. This CDR3 has 16 residues.

This clonotype turned up a few times. The chain couples TRBV28 to TRBJ1-3; D unclear. The CDR3 has 16 residues. Trimming took off 3 bases at V and 1 base at J, with 13 bases between the two ends. Germline CDR1 MDHEN, CDR2 SYDVKM. This CDR3 reads CASSLSGVPSGNTIYF. The CDR3 DNA follows: TGTGCCAGCAGTTTGTCTGGGGTTCCGTCTGGAAACACCATATATTTT.

The gene calls are TRBV7-2 and TRBJ2-5; the D gene is possibly TRBD2 (5 bases). With 5 bases removed from V and 3 bases from J, the gap between germline ends came to 10 bases. CDR1 and CDR2 from the germline V gene are SGHTA and FQGNSA. CDR3 length equals 13 residues. DNA for the CDR3: TGTGCCAGCAGCCCACTAGTTAAAGAGACCCAGTACTTC. Its translation is CASSPLVKETQYF.

The chain has TRBV29-1 and TRBJ2-5; TRBD1 might be the D (6 bases). Trimming took off 4 bases at V and 4 bases at J, with 10 bases between the two ends. Per germline, CDR1 SQVTM and CDR2 ANQGSEA. The CDR3 has 12 amino acids. The CDR3 DNA is TGCAGCGTTGTCGGCAGGGGAGAGACCCAGTACTTC. Protein sequence: CSVVGRGETQYF.

The chain employs TRBV2 and TRBJ1-1; TRBD1 aligns across 7 bases. The trim removed 2 bases at V and 7 bases at J, leaving 7 bases unmatched. The CDR3 totals 14 residues. Germline CDR1 SNHLY, CDR2 FYNNEI. Written as DNA, the CDR3 is TGTGCCAGCAGTGAACAGGGGGTCGGGAATGAAGCTTTCTTT. Amino acids: CASSEQGVGNEAFF.

This clonotype was seen ten or more times. The DNA of the CDR3 is TGTGCCAGCAGCATAAACAGTTTGCGGGGCACTGAAGCTTTCTTT. Protein sequence: CASSINSLRGTEAFF. The genes are TRBV12-3 or TRBV12-4 and TRBJ1-1; D not resolved. V was trimmed by 6 bases and J by 4 bases, leaving 18 bases between them. The CDR3 runs to 15 residues.

A note on this clonotype: The junction and the germline gene differ at one end; a read error may be behind it. The chain uses TRBV7-9 and TRBJ1-2, with 8 positions matching TRBD1. This CDR3 spans 14 amino acids. CDR1 and CDR2 (germline): SEHNR, FQNEAQ (reference sequence). The CDR3 nucleotides read TGTGCAAGCAGCGCGGGGGGACAGGCCTATGGCTACACCTTC. It specifies CASSAGGQAYGYTF.

The CDR3 DNA follows: TGTGCCAGCAGCCGCAGTAGCAATCAGCCCCAGCATTTT. This gives the protein CASSRSSNQPQHF. The chain joins TRBV14 to TRBJ1-5; no definite D call. The CDR3 runs 13 residues. V lost 4 bases and J lost 0, with 4 bases in between. Germline V gene sequence: CDR1 SGHDN, CDR2 FVKESK.